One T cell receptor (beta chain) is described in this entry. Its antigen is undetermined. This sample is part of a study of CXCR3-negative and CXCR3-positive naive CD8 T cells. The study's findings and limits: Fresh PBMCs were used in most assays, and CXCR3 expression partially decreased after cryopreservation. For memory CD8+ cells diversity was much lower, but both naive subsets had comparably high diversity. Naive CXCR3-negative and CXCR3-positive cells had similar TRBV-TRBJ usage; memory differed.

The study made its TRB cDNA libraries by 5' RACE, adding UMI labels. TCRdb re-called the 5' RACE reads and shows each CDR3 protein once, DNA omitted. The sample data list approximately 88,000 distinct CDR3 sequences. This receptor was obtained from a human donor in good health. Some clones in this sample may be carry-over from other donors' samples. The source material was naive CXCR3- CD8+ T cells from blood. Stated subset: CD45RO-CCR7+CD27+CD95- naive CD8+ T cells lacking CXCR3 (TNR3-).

Here the CDR3 reads CASSFEGPYGYTF. The rearrangement links TRBV7-9 to TRBJ1-2. Per germline, CDR1 SEHNR and CDR2 FQNEAQ (reference sequence). The CDR3 length is 13 residues.